This T cell receptor beta chain emerged from a study of T cell responses to AZD1222 COVID-19 vaccine. For this clone: Its antigen is unknown.

Overall study findings and caveats: Vaccine-related CD4 TCRs covered spike, predominating at 160-218 and 743-854. Clonal diversity may have been underestimated, and the donors were mostly white British, with more females than males.

Trimming removed 7 bases from V and 0 bases from J, with 10 bases in between. The CDR3 is 14 residues long. The germline gives CDR1 MRHNA, CDR2 SNTAGT. The method was immunoSEQ multiplex PCR; TCRdb's version includes in-frame clones alone and lacks a portion of them. The sample comprises 140,000 to 150,000 clones, 91% of which are singletons, and 3.5% to 4% rests with the top ten. This sequence originates from an adult who received the AZD1222 COVID-19 vaccine. The sample was peripheral blood, taken 28 days after the second AZD1222 dose. The chain combines TRBV6-4 with TRBJ1-3, with D unresolved. The CDR3 sequence is CASIGGSSGNTIYF. CDR3 nucleotide sequence: TGTGCCAGCATTGGAGGGAGCTCTGGAAACACCATATATTTT.